This TCR beta chain was recorded in a study of T-cell reconstitution after alpha-beta-depleted transplantation in children. This clonotype was seen a handful of times. Its antigen is not known. Preparation of the TCRbeta library involved a method that used unique molecular identifiers. TCRdb processed the PCR reads anew with MiXCR; each CDR3 protein has one entry. The table has about a million distinct CDR3 sequences, about 29% seen once. The study, taken as a whole, reports: Once a year had passed after transplant, T-cell counts and diversity came mostly from newly produced T cells. By about two months after transplant, alpha-beta T cells reportedly arose from several hundred graft clones that had expanded. Surviving recipient T cells and thymic progenitors accounted for the high day-60 TCRbeta diversity observed in some patients.

This clonotype originated in a boy under two years old who had a stem cell transplant for SCID, so the T cells may come from the graft donor. Source: PBMCs, mostly from graft donor cells, taken 360 days after TCRalphabeta/CD19-depleted stem cell transplant.

CDR3 nucleotides: TGTGCCAGCAGCCAAGGAGGGGTTGGCCCCGGGACTAGCGGGTCCGGGGAGCTGTTTTTT. Translating gives CASSQGGVGPGTSGSGELFF. The chain links TRBV4-2 to TRBJ2-2; 12 positions agree with TRBD2. The CDR3 sequence is 20 residues long. J was trimmed by 6 bases and V by 1 base; bases with no gene match: 15. CDR1 LGHNA and CDR2 YNFKEQ come from the germline V gene.